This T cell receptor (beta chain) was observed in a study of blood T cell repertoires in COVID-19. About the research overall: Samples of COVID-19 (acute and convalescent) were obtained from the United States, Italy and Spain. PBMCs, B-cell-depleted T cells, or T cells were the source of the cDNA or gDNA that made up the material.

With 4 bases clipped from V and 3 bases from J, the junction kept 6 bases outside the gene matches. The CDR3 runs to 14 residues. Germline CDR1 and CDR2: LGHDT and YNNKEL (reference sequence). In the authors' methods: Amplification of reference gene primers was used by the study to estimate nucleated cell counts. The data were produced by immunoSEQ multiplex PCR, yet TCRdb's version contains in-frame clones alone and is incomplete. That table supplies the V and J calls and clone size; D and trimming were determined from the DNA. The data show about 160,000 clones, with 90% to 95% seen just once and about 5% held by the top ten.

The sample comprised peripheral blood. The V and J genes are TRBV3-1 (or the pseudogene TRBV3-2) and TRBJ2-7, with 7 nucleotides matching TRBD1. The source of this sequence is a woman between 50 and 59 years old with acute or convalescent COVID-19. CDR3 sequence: CASSRTGAHYEQYF. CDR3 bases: TGTGCCAGCAGCCGAACAGGGGCCCACTACGAGCAGTACTTC.